The TCR beta chain described here comes from a study of OX40 agonist ivuxolimab in advanced cancers. Study-level background: Patients were under 90% male with ages about 20 to 79, mean around 58. Two patients with cutaneous melanoma and one with hepatocellular carcinoma, three in total, showed partial responses.

The data were produced by immunoSEQ multiplex PCR, yet TCRdb's version contains in-frame clones alone and is incomplete. The table records 50,000 to 60,000 clones, around 90% of them present only once. Sampling of blood occurred at baseline, cycle 4 day 1, and cycle 7 day 1. The clonotype comes from an adult with an advanced solid tumor such as melanoma, head and neck, liver or kidney cancer. The sample in question was CD4+ or CD8+ T cells sorted from blood, obtained in a trial of the OX40 agonist ivuxolimab.

The CDR3 DNA reads as TGTGCCAGCAGCAGGCCTTTTGCGGGGGGCTTAGAGACCCAGTACTTC. Its translation: CASSRPFAGGLETQYF. This chain connects TRBV5-6 to TRBJ2-5, with TRBD2 identical over 8 bases. Trimming at V came to 4 bases and at J to 4 bases, leaving 12 bases not matched to a gene. This CDR3 is 16 amino acids long. Germline V CDR1 and CDR2: SGHDT, YYEEEE.